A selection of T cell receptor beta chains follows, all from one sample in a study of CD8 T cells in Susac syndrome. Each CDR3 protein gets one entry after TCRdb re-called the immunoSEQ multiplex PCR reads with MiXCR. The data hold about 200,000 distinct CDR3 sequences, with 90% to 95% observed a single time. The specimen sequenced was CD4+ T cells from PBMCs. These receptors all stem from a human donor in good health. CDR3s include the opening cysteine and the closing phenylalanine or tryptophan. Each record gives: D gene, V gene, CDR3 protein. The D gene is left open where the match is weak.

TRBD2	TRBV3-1	CASSPRAREADTQYF
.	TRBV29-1	CSVEKGNTEAFF
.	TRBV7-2	CASSLAPGSDTQYF
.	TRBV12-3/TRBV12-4	CASSWDGNEQFF
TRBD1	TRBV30	CAGSQGSGETQYF
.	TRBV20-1	CSVDVGTDNSPLHF
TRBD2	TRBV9	CASSVGLAGGPGEQFF
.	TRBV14	CASSHQAGSLADTGELFF
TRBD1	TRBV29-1	CSARIRGLYEQYF
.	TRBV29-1	CSGGGGAQSYGYTF
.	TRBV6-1	CASSELEQGSYGYTF
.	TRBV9	CASSVGGRQSTNYGYTF
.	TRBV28	CASSKQAGFLYNSPLHF
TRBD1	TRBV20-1	CSAVDHIDRGNSPLHF
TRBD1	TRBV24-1	CATSDSGQGGEQYF
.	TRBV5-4	CASSPPTDPRGTDTQYF
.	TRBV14	CASSQEEELFF
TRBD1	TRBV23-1	CASSQSTGGIAYNEQFF
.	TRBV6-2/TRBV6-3	CASSFSSYEQYF
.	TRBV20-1	CSLPRTAYGYTF
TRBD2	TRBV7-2	CASSLVSSGATYEQYF
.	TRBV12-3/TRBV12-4	CASSRVSQPQHF
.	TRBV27	CASSPLDLSNQPQHF
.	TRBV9	CASRAGWANTEAFF
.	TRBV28	CASKAGVWTEAFF
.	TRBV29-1	CSVETAGGQPQHF
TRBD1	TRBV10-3	CAIAPQGQGLDTQYF
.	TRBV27	CASSPLRESGETQYF
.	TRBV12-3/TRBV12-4	CASSFMQGYNEQFF
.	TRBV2	CASSEATEGGYTF
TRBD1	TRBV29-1	CSVVTGTDTQYF
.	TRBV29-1	CSVELRGDQPQHF
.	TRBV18	CASSPPAAQETQYF
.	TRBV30	CAWSLISRSGYTF
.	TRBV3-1	CASTPGPTQSSYNEQFF